Described below is a single T cell receptor (beta chain) sequence and its context. This record belongs to a study of cytomegalovirus exposure and HLA in healthy donors. Use of 60 Vbeta and 13 Jbeta primers characterized the PCR. Method: immunoSEQ multiplex PCR; TCRdb's copy keeps in-frame clones and lacks some. The top ten clones hold 5% to 6.5% of a sample with under 170,000 clones, around 74% of them seen once. This clonotype was obtained from a man aged 50 to 60 in good health and CMV-seropositive. The source material was PBMCs.

In nucleotides, the CDR3 is TGCGCCAGCAGCACCGGGACAGACAATGAGCAGTTCTTC. Its protein product is CASSTGTDNEQFF. The chain employs TRBV5-1 and TRBJ2-1; 7 nucleotides agree with TRBD1. The CDR3 is 13 residues long. The germline gives CDR1 SGHRS, CDR2 YFSETQ. The V gene end was trimmed by 4 bases and the J gene end by 5 bases; junction bases not matched to a gene: 3.